The source of this T cell receptor beta chain is a study of cytomegalovirus exposure and HLA in healthy donors. In the case of this clone: Antigen specificity is unknown. The junction departs from the called germline gene at one end, perhaps through a read error.

Sequenced by immunoSEQ multiplex PCR; TCRdb stores in-frame clones only, minus some. The table has 150,000 to 200,000 clones, approximately 89% seen once. The study drew the donors from its approximately 130-subject validation cohort, separate from the roughly 700-subject first cohort. Notes on the study in general: According to the study, 150 to 200 TCR beta chains were cytomegalovirus-associated. With high specificity and sensitivity, the classifier reportedly diagnosed cytomegalovirus status. As confirmed in vitro, three CMV-associated chains were specific for CMV antigens.

The germline V gene encodes CDR1 SSHAT and CDR2 FNYEAQ (reference sequence). This CDR3 has 15 residues. Sequencing was performed on PBMCs. The genes are TRBV7-7 and TRBJ2-5, with 11 bases lining up with TRBD2. This sequence was found in a man aged 18 to 30 in good health and CMV-seropositive. The CDR3 reads CASSGTSGHQETQYF. The CDR3, as DNA: TGTGCTAGCAGCGGGACTAGCGGACACCAAGAGACCCAGTACTTC. The complete variable domain, with remaining parts taken from reference TRBV7-7 and TRBJ2-5, reads GAGVSQSPRYKVTKRGQDVTLRCDPISSHATLYWYQQALGQGPEFLTYFNYEAQPDKSGLPSDRFSAERPEGSISTLTIQRTEQRDSAMYRCASSGTSGHQETQYFGPGTRLLVL.